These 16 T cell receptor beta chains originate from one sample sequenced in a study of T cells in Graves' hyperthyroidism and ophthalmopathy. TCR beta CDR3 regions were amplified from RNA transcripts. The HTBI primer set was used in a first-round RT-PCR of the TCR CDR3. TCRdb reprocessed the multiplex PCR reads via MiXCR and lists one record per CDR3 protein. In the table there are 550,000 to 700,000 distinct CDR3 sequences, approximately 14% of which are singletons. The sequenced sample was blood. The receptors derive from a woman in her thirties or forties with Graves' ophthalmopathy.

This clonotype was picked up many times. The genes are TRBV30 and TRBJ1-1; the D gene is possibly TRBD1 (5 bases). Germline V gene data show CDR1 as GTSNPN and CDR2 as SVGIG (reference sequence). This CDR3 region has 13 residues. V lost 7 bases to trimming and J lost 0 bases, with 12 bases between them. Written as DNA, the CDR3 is TGTGCCTACTGGGGGGGGATGAACACTGAAGCTTTCTTT. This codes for CAYWGGMNTEAFF. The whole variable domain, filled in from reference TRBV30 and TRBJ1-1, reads SQTIHQWPATLVQPVGSPLSLECTVEGTSNPNLYWYRQAAGRGLQLLFYSVGIGQISSEVPQNLSASRPQDRQFILSSKKLLLSDSGFYLCAYWGGMNTEAFFGQGTRLTVV.

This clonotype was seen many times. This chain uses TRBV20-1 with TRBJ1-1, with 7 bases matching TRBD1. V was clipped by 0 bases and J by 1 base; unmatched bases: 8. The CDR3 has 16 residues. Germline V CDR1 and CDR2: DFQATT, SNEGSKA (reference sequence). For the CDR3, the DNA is TGCAGTGCTAGAGAACAGGGGCCCCAGGCGAACACTGAAGCTTTCTTT. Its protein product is CSAREQGPQANTEAFF.

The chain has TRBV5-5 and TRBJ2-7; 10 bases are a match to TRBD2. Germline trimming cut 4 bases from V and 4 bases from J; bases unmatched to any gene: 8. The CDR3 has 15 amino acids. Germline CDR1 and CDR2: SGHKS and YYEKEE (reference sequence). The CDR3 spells CASSPGLATRYEQYF. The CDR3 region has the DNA TGTGCCAGCAGCCCGGGACTAGCGACGAGGTACGAGCAGTACTTC.

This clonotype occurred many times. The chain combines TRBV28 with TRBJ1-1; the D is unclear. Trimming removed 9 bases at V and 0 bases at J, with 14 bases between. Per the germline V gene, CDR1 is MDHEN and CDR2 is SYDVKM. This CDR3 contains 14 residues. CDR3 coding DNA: TGTGCCAGTACCCGGGAAGGGATGAACACTGAAGCTTTCTTT. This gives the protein CASTREGMNTEAFF.

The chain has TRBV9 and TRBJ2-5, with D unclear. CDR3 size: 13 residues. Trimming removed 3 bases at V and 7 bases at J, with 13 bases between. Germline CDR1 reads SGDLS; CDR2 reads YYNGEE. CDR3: CASSAATGATQYF. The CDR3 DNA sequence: TGTGCCAGCAGCGCCGCTACCGGAGCGACCCAGTACTTC.

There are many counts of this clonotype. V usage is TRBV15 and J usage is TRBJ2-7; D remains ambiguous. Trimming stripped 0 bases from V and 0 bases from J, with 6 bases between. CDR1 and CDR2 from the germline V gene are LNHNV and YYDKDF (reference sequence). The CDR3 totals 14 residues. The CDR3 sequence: CATSRDSHSYEQYF. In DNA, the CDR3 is TGTGCCACCAGCAGAGACTCCCACTCCTACGAGCAGTACTTC.

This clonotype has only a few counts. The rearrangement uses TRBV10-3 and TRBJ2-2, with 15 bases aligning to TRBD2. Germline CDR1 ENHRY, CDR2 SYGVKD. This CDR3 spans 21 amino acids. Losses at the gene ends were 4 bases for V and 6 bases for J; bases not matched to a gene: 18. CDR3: CAISAAPGQGTSGRKAGELFF. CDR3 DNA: TGTGCCATCAGTGCCGCCCCCGGGCAGGGGACTAGCGGGAGGAAGGCCGGGGAGCTGTTTTTT.

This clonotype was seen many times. CDR3 amino acids: CASARGGLQETQYF. CDR3 nucleotides: TGTGCCAGCGCGAGAGGGGGGCTACAAGAGACCCAGTACTTC. The chain employs TRBV6-5 and TRBJ2-5; the D call may be TRBD1 or TRBD2 (6 bases each). The CDR3 length is 14 residues. CDR1 is MNHEY, CDR2 SVGAGI, per germline. V lost 8 bases to trimming and J lost 2 bases, with 15 bases between them.

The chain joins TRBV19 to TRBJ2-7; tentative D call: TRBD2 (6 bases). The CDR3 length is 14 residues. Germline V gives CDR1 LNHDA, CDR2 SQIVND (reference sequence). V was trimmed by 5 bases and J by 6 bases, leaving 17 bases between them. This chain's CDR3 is CASSPEWGGAEQYF. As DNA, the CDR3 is TGTGCCAGTAGTCCGGAATGGGGCGGGGCCGAGCAGTACTTC.

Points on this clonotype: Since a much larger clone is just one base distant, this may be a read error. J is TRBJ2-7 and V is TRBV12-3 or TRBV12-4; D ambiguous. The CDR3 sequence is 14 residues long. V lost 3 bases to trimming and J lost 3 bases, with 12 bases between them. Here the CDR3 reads CASSLGLVFYEQYF. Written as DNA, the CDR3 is TGTGCCAGCAGTTTGGGTCTAGTATTCTACGAGCAGTACTTC.

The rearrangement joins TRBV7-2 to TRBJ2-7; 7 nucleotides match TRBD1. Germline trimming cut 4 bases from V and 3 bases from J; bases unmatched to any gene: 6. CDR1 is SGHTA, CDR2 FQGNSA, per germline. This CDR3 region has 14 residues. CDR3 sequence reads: CASSSTGWIYEQYF. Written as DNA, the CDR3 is TGTGCCAGCAGCTCGACAGGGTGGATCTACGAGCAGTACTTC.

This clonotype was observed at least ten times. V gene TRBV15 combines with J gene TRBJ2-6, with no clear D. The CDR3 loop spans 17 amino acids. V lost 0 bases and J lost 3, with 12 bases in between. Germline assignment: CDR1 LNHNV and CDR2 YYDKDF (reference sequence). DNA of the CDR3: TGTGCCACCAGCAGAGATTCGGTCCGCAGTGGGGCCAACGTCCTGACTTTC. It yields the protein CATSRDSVRSGANVLTF.

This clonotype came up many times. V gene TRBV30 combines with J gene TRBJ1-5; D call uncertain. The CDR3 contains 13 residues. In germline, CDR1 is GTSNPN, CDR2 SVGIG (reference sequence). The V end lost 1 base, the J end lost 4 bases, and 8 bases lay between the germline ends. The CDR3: CAWSALGNQPQHF. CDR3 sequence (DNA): TGTGCCTGGAGTGCATTGGGTAATCAGCCCCAGCATTTT.

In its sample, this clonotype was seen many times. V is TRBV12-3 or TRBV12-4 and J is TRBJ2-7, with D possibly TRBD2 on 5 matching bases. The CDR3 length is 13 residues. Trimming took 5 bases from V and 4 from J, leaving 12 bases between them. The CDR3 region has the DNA TGTGCCAGCAGTCCCTCTGGGGAGTACGAGCAGTACTTC. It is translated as CASSPSGEYEQYF.

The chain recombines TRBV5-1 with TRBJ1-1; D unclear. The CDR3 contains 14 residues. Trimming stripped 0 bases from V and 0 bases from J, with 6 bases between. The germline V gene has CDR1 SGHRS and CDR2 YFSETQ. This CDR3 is CASSLATMNTEAFF. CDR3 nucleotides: TGCGCCAGCAGCTTGGCGACCATGAACACTGAAGCTTTCTTT.

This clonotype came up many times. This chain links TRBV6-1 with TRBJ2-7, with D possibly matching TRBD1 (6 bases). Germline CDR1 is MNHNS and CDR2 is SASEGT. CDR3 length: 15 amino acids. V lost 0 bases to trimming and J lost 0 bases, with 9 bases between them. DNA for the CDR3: TGTGCCAGCAGTGAAGCGCAGGGGACCTCCTACGAGCAGTACTTC. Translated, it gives CASSEAQGTSYEQYF.